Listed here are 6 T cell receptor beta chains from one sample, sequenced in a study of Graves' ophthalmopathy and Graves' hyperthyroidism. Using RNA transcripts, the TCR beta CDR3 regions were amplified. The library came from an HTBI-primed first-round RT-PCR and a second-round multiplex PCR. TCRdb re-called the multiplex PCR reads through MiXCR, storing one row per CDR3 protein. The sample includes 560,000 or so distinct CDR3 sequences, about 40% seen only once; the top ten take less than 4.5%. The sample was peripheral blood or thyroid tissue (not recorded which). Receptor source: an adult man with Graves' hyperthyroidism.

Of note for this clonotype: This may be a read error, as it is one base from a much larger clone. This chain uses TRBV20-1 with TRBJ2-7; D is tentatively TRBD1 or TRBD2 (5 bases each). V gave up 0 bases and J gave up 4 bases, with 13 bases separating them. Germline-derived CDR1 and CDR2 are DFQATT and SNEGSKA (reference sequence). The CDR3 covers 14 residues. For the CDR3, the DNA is TGCAGTGCTAGAGATGGGGCAGGGACGTACGAGCAGTACTTC. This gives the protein CSARDGAGTYEQYF.

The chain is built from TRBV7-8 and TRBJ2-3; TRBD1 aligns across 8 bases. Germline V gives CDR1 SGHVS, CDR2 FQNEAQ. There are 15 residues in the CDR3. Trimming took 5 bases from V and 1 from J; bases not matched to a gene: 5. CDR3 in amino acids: CASSHDRGRTDTQYF. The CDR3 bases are TGTGCCAGCAGCCACGACAGGGGCCGCACAGATACGCAGTATTTT.

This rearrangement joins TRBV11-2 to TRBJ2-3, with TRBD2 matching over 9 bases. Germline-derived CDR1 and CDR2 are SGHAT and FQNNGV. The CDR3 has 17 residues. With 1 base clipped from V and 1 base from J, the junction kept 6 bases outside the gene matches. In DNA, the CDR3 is TGTGCCAGCAGCTTAGGGTTCTGGACTAGCGGCACAGATACGCAGTATTTT. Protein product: CASSLGFWTSGTDTQYF.

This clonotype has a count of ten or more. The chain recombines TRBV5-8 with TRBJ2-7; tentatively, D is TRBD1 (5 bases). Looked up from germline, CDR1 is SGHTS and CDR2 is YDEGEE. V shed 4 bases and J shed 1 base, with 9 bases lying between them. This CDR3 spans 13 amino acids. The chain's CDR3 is CASSPRVSYEQYF. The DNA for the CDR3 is TGTGCCAGCAGCCCCAGGGTGTCCTACGAGCAGTACTTC.

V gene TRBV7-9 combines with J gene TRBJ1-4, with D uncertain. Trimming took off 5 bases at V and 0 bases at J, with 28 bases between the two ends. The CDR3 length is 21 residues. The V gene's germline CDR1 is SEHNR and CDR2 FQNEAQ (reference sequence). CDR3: CASSGLDPQQPTRATNEKLFF. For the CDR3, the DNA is TGTGCCAGCAGCGGCCTGGACCCACAGCAGCCCACTCGTGCAACTAATGAAAAACTGTTTTTT.

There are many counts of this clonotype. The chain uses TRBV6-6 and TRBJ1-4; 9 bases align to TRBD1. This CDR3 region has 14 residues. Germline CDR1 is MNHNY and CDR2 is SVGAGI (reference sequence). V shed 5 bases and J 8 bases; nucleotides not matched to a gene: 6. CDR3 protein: CASSKQGAHEKLFF. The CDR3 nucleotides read TGTGCCAGCAGTAAACAGGGGGCGCACGAAAAACTGTTTTTT.